Listed below are T cell receptor beta chains from one sample, sequenced in a study of cytomegalovirus exposure and HLA in healthy donors. Assay: immunoSEQ multiplex PCR; the TCRdb copy retains only in-frame clones and omits some. This sample has about 82,000 clones, with 74% found just once. What was sequenced was PBMCs. The origin of the receptors is a man aged 35 to 55 in good health and CMV-seropositive. Both conserved end residues are part of each CDR3. Fields, in order: V gene, J gene, D gene, clone size, CDR3 length, CDR3 protein, CDR3 DNA. D genes are given only for firm matches. Clone sizes are given selectively: once, few, many, or a class where the clone is expanded.

v_gene: TRBV29-1; j_gene: TRBJ2-7; d_gene: TRBD2; abundance: -; len: 13; CDR3aa: CSTASGDSYEQYF; CDR3nt: TGCAGCACTGCTAGCGGGGACTCCTACGAGCAGTACTTC
v_gene: TRBV11-3; j_gene: TRBJ2-3; d_gene: TRBD1; abundance: once; len: 16; CDR3aa: CASSPRTGKGLDTQYF; CDR3nt: TGTGCCAGCAGCCCCCGGACAGGGAAGGGACTAGATACGCAGTATTTT
v_gene: TRBV6-1; j_gene: TRBJ1-1; d_gene: TRBD1; abundance: -; len: 17; CDR3aa: CASNERGQGYMNTEAFF; CDR3nt: TGTGCCAGCAATGAGAGGGGACAGGGTTATATGAACACTGAAGCTTTCTTT
v_gene: TRBV4-3; j_gene: TRBJ1-2; d_gene: TRBD1; abundance: -; len: 14; CDR3aa: CASSQADRGHGYTF; CDR3nt: TGCGCCAGCAGCCAAGCGGACAGGGGGCATGGCTACACCTTC
v_gene: TRBV6-5; j_gene: TRBJ1-1; d_gene: -; abundance: -; len: 12; CDR3aa: CASSRIGAEAFF; CDR3nt: TGTGCCAGCAGCCGCATCGGAGCTGAAGCTTTCTTT
v_gene: TRBV5-1; j_gene: TRBJ2-6; d_gene: -; abundance: -; len: 14; CDR3aa: CASSGASGANVLTF; CDR3nt: TGCGCCAGCAGCGGGGCCTCTGGGGCCAACGTCCTGACTTTC
v_gene: TRBV18; j_gene: TRBJ1-5; d_gene: -; abundance: -; len: 16; CDR3aa: CASSPQRGGGNQPQHF; CDR3nt: TGTGCCAGCTCACCTCAAAGGGGAGGAGGCAATCAGCCCCAGCATTTT
v_gene: TRBV28; j_gene: TRBJ2-6; d_gene: TRBD2; abundance: -; len: 16; CDR3aa: CASSLLAAGGANVLTF; CDR3nt: TGTGCCAGCAGTTTACTAGCGGCTGGCGGGGCCAACGTCCTGACTTTC
v_gene: TRBV7-2; j_gene: TRBJ2-3; d_gene: -; abundance: -; len: 17; CDR3aa: CASSLALRGWNQDTQYF; CDR3nt: TGTGCCAGCAGCTTAGCGCTCCGGGGGTGGAACCAAGATACGCAGTATTTT
v_gene: TRBV5-6; j_gene: TRBJ1-3; d_gene: -; abundance: -; len: 13; CDR3aa: CASSEIVGNTIYF; CDR3nt: TGTGCCAGCAGCGAGATCGTCGGAAACACCATATATTTT
v_gene: TRBV15; j_gene: TRBJ2-7; d_gene: TRBD1; abundance: -; len: 14; CDR3aa: CATSAGTDGNEQYF; CDR3nt: TGTGCCACCAGCGCCGGGACAGATGGGAACGAGCAGTACTTC
v_gene: TRBV28; j_gene: TRBJ2-7; d_gene: TRBD2; abundance: once; len: 15; CDR3aa: CASSSPPGGIYEQYF; CDR3nt: TGTGCCAGCAGCTCCCCCCCGGGAGGGATCTACGAGCAGTACTTC
v_gene: TRBV30; j_gene: TRBJ2-3; d_gene: TRBD2; abundance: -; len: 18; CDR3aa: CAWSTSRVLAGGTDTQYF; CDR3nt: TGTGCCTGGAGCACATCCCGCGTTTTGGCGGGGGGGACAGATACGCAGTATTTT
v_gene: TRBV19; j_gene: TRBJ2-5; d_gene: -; abundance: -; len: 14; CDR3aa: CASSKDRGAGTQYF; CDR3nt: TGTGCCAGTAGTAAGGACCGCGGAGCGGGGACCCAGTACTTC
v_gene: TRBV2; j_gene: TRBJ2-5; d_gene: -; abundance: -; len: 13; CDR3aa: CASTRGMQETQYF; CDR3nt: TGTGCCAGCACACGGGGGATGCAAGAGACCCAGTACTTC
v_gene: TRBV27; j_gene: TRBJ2-5; d_gene: -; abundance: -; len: 15; CDR3aa: CASSLWGVGGETQYF; CDR3nt: TGTGCCAGCAGTTTGTGGGGCGTGGGTGGGGAGACCCAGTACTTC
v_gene: TRBV7-8; j_gene: TRBJ2-1; d_gene: TRBD2; abundance: -; len: 16; CDR3aa: CASSPRTSGSIGAQFF; CDR3nt: TGTGCCAGCAGCCCCAGGACTAGCGGGAGTATTGGGGCGCAGTTCTTC
v_gene: TRBV6-6; j_gene: TRBJ1-1; d_gene: -; abundance: -; len: 13; CDR3aa: CASSGREGTEAFF; CDR3nt: TGTGCCAGCAGTGGTCGGGAGGGCACTGAAGCTTTCTTT
v_gene: TRBV5-1; j_gene: TRBJ1-5; d_gene: TRBD1; abundance: -; len: 14; CDR3aa: CASSTTGVNQPQHF; CDR3nt: TGCGCCAGCAGTACGACAGGGGTAAATCAGCCCCAGCATTTT
v_gene: TRBV27; j_gene: TRBJ1-2; d_gene: -; abundance: -; len: 13; CDR3aa: CASSLSLAGGYTF; CDR3nt: TGTGCCAGCAGTTTATCGCTTGCGGGTGGCTACACCTTC
v_gene: TRBV7-8; j_gene: TRBJ1-1; d_gene: -; abundance: -; len: 14; CDR3aa: CASSQGSMNTEAFF; CDR3nt: TGTGCCAGCAGCCAAGGGAGCATGAACACTGAAGCTTTCTTT
v_gene: TRBV10-3; j_gene: TRBJ2-7; d_gene: -; abundance: -; len: 15; CDR3aa: CAISEGEVRTYEQYF; CDR3nt: TGTGCCATCAGTGAGGGTGAAGTGAGGACCTACGAGCAGTACTTC
v_gene: TRBV21-1; j_gene: TRBJ1-1; d_gene: -; abundance: -; len: 14; CDR3aa: CASSRRDRGGEAFF; CDR3nt: TGTGCCAGCAGCCGCCGGGACAGGGGCGGAGAAGCTTTCTTT
v_gene: TRBV5-4; j_gene: TRBJ1-6; d_gene: -; abundance: -; len: 14; CDR3aa: CASSLDRWDSPLHF; CDR3nt: TGTGCCAGCAGCCTCGACAGATGGGATTCACCCCTCCACTTT
v_gene: TRBV7-9; j_gene: TRBJ2-7; d_gene: -; abundance: few; len: 13; CDR3aa: CASRKTGNNEQYF; CDR3nt: TGTGCCAGCAGAAAAACAGGGAACAACGAGCAGTACTTC
v_gene: TRBV7-7; j_gene: TRBJ1-4; d_gene: -; abundance: -; len: 13; CDR3aa: CASSRDKNEKLFF; CDR3nt: TGTGCCAGCAGCCGGGACAAAAATGAAAAACTGTTTTTT
v_gene: TRBV18; j_gene: TRBJ2-7; d_gene: -; abundance: -; len: 15; CDR3aa: CASSQARASSYEQYF; CDR3nt: TGTGCCAGTTCACAGGCGCGGGCCAGCTCCTACGAGCAGTACTTC
v_gene: TRBV30; j_gene: TRBJ1-4; d_gene: -; abundance: once; len: 12; CDR3aa: CAWGNGRALLFF; CDR3nt: TGTGCCTGGGGCAATGGCAGGGCGTTACTGTTTTTT
v_gene: TRBV30; j_gene: TRBJ1-1; d_gene: -; abundance: -; len: 12; CDR3aa: CAWSPMGGEAFF; CDR3nt: TGTGCCTGGAGTCCCATGGGAGGTGAAGCTTTCTTT
v_gene: TRBV5-6; j_gene: TRBJ1-3; d_gene: -; abundance: -; len: 15; CDR3aa: CASRLGQLSGNTIYF; CDR3nt: TGTGCCAGCAGATTAGGACAACTCTCTGGAAACACCATATATTTT
v_gene: TRBV5-1; j_gene: TRBJ1-6; d_gene: TRBD1; abundance: -; len: 16; CDR3aa: CASSDTDREAISPLHF; CDR3nt: TGCGCCAGCAGCGACACCGACAGGGAGGCGATTTCACCCCTCCACTTT
v_gene: TRBV27; j_gene: TRBJ2-7; d_gene: -; abundance: few; len: 13; CDR3aa: CASHRVGVYEQYF; CDR3nt: TGTGCCAGCCACAGGGTGGGGGTCTACGAGCAGTACTTC
v_gene: TRBV28; j_gene: TRBJ1-5; d_gene: TRBD1; abundance: -; len: 15; CDR3aa: CASGGQPYSNQPQHF; CDR3nt: TGTGCCTCCGGGGGACAGCCCTATAGCAATCAGCCCCAGCATTTT
v_gene: TRBV10-3; j_gene: TRBJ2-1; d_gene: -; abundance: -; len: 16; CDR3aa: CAITSTSSSNYNEQFF; CDR3nt: TGTGCCATCACCTCGACTTCTTCCTCAAACTACAATGAGCAGTTCTTC
v_gene: TRBV6-1; j_gene: TRBJ2-1; d_gene: TRBD2; abundance: -; len: 16; CDR3aa: CASSGLGLAVYNEQFF; CDR3nt: TGTGCCAGCAGTGGACTCGGACTAGCGGTGTACAATGAGCAGTTCTTC
v_gene: TRBV2; j_gene: TRBJ2-7; d_gene: -; abundance: -; len: 15; CDR3aa: CASSARELSSYEQYF; CDR3nt: TGTGCCAGCAGTGCGCGGGAACTGAGCTCCTACGAGCAGTACTTC
v_gene: TRBV7-9; j_gene: TRBJ2-5; d_gene: TRBD2; abundance: few; len: 16; CDR3aa: CASSLRIAGEGETQYF; CDR3nt: TGTGCCAGCAGCCTAAGAATAGCGGGAGAAGGAGAGACCCAGTACTTC
v_gene: TRBV19; j_gene: TRBJ2-7; d_gene: TRBD2; abundance: -; len: 17; CDR3aa: CASSTTGGLGQAGGQYF; CDR3nt: TGTGCCAGTAGTACGACGGGGGGTCTAGGGCAGGCCGGCGGGCAGTACTTC
v_gene: TRBV2; j_gene: TRBJ1-2; d_gene: TRBD1; abundance: -; len: 13; CDR3aa: CASSEDRGKGYTF; CDR3nt: TGTGCCAGCAGTGAAGACAGGGGTAAGGGCTACACCTTC
v_gene: TRBV4-1; j_gene: TRBJ2-1; d_gene: TRBD2; abundance: -; len: 14; CDR3aa: CASSHSGGGDEQFF; CDR3nt: TGCGCCAGCAGCCATAGCGGGGGGGGAGATGAGCAGTTCTTC
v_gene: TRBV5-1; j_gene: TRBJ2-2; d_gene: TRBD2; abundance: -; len: 16; CDR3aa: CASSLGLAGGGGELFF; CDR3nt: TGCGCCAGCAGCTTGGGACTAGCGGGAGGCGGCGGGGAGCTGTTTTTT
v_gene: TRBV28; j_gene: TRBJ1-1; d_gene: TRBD1; abundance: -; len: 14; CDR3aa: CATEDPGQGWWAFF; CDR3nt: TGTGCCACCGAAGATCCGGGACAGGGTTGGTGGGCTTTCTTT
v_gene: TRBV4-1; j_gene: TRBJ1-3; d_gene: -; abundance: -; len: 17; CDR3aa: CASSQVGESWTGNTIYF; CDR3nt: TGCGCCAGCAGCCAAGTCGGGGAATCATGGACTGGAAACACCATATATTTT
v_gene: TRBV7-3; j_gene: TRBJ2-1; d_gene: TRBD2; abundance: few; len: 17; CDR3aa: CASSLVGLAGEKNEQFF; CDR3nt: TGTGCCAGCAGCTTAGTGGGCTTAGCGGGAGAGAAAAATGAGCAGTTCTTC
v_gene: TRBV4-3; j_gene: TRBJ2-7; d_gene: TRBD2; abundance: -; len: 16; CDR3aa: CASSQETSGALYEQYF; CDR3nt: TGCGCCAGCAGCCAAGAGACTAGCGGGGCCTTATACGAGCAGTACTTC
v_gene: TRBV7-6; j_gene: TRBJ2-2; d_gene: -; abundance: -; len: 15; CDR3aa: CASGRGAGNTGELFF; CDR3nt: TGTGCCAGCGGCCGGGGGGCCGGGAACACCGGGGAGCTGTTTTTT
v_gene: TRBV10-1; j_gene: TRBJ1-1; d_gene: TRBD1; abundance: -; len: 14; CDR3aa: CASRPGQGDTEAFF; CDR3nt: TGCGCCAGCAGACCCGGACAGGGCGACACTGAAGCTTTCTTT
v_gene: TRBV27; j_gene: TRBJ2-2; d_gene: -; abundance: -; len: 14; CDR3aa: CASRQGTIPGELFF; CDR3nt: TGTGCCAGCAGACAGGGTACTATCCCCGGGGAGCTGTTTTTT
v_gene: TRBV4-1; j_gene: TRBJ2-3; d_gene: -; abundance: -; len: 17; CDR3aa: CASSQDLEALSTDTQYF; CDR3nt: TGCGCCAGCAGCCAAGATCTCGAAGCGCTCTCCACAGATACGCAGTATTTT
v_gene: TRBV6-5; j_gene: TRBJ2-6; d_gene: -; abundance: few; len: 15; CDR3aa: CASSYGASGANVLTF; CDR3nt: TGTGCCAGCAGTTACGGGGCCTCTGGGGCCAACGTCCTGACTTTC
v_gene: TRBV7-3; j_gene: TRBJ1-1; d_gene: -; abundance: -; len: 14; CDR3aa: CASSLSHKSTEAFF; CDR3nt: TGTGCCAGCAGCTTAAGTCATAAGAGCACTGAAGCTTTCTTT
v_gene: TRBV19; j_gene: TRBJ2-7; d_gene: -; abundance: -; len: 14; CDR3aa: CASGHWDSTYEQYF; CDR3nt: TGTGCCAGTGGGCATTGGGACTCGACGTACGAGCAGTACTTC
v_gene: TRBV6-6; j_gene: TRBJ2-5; d_gene: TRBD2; abundance: -; len: 13; CDR3aa: CATWKREGETQYF; CDR3nt: TGTGCCACTTGGAAGCGGGAGGGAGAGACCCAGTACTTC
v_gene: TRBV5-4; j_gene: TRBJ2-3; d_gene: TRBD2; abundance: -; len: 15; CDR3aa: CASTPRGGRQDTQYF; CDR3nt: TGTGCCAGCACCCCCCGGGGGGGCCGCCAGGATACGCAGTATTTT
v_gene: TRBV6-1; j_gene: TRBJ1-4; d_gene: -; abundance: -; len: 14; CDR3aa: CASRATGANEKLFF; CDR3nt: TGTGCCAGCAGAGCAACAGGCGCCAATGAAAAACTGTTTTTT
v_gene: TRBV2; j_gene: TRBJ2-1; d_gene: TRBD2; abundance: -; len: 13; CDR3aa: CASTWTSGNEQFF; CDR3nt: TGTGCCAGCACCTGGACTAGCGGCAATGAGCAGTTCTTC
v_gene: TRBV15; j_gene: TRBJ2-2; d_gene: TRBD2; abundance: -; len: 17; CDR3aa: CATSPRTSGWNTGELFF; CDR3nt: TGTGCCACCAGCCCTCGGACTAGCGGATGGAACACCGGGGAGCTGTTTTTT
v_gene: TRBV5-1; j_gene: TRBJ2-1; d_gene: -; abundance: -; len: 17; CDR3aa: CASSLEDGLISYNEQFF; CDR3nt: TGCGCCAGCAGCTTGGAGGACGGACTTATCTCCTACAATGAGCAGTTCTTC
v_gene: TRBV7-2; j_gene: TRBJ2-3; d_gene: -; abundance: few; len: 12; CDR3aa: CASSSPRNTQYF; CDR3nt: TGTGCCAGCAGCTCCCCTAGAAATACGCAGTATTTT
v_gene: TRBV7-2; j_gene: TRBJ2-7; d_gene: TRBD2; abundance: -; len: 13; CDR3aa: CASSLAGGYEQYF; CDR3nt: TGTGCCAGCTCCCTAGCGGGAGGCTACGAGCAGTACTTC